What follows is one T cell receptor (beta chain) and its context. Its antigen is still unknown. Germline CDR1 MGHRA, CDR2 YSYEKL. With 0 bases removed from V and 2 bases from J, the gap between germline ends came to 8 bases. The CDR3 has 14 residues. The data stem from a study of T-cell memory formation after mild COVID-19. Study-level background: Across donors, TCR clusters were largely donor specific. Study-wide findings and caveats: Clones shrinking from day 15 to 85 showed even CD4/CD8 mixes; later expanders tilted CD4+.

TCRdb itself ran the 5' RACE reads through MiXCR, one entry per CDR3 protein. The sample includes 400,000 to 500,000 distinct CDR3 sequences, around 20% of them seen just once. What was sequenced was PBMCs or a T cell subset sorted from them (not recorded which). The chain recombines TRBV4-1 with TRBJ2-7; D is uncertain. This TCR was sampled from an adult woman who had mild COVID-19 (a few samples of this study predate the infection). Cell type and time point are not known. The CDR3 DNA follows: TGCGCCAGCAGCCAAGAAGTGTTTCCCTACGAGCAGTACTTC. This codes for CASSQEVFPYEQYF.